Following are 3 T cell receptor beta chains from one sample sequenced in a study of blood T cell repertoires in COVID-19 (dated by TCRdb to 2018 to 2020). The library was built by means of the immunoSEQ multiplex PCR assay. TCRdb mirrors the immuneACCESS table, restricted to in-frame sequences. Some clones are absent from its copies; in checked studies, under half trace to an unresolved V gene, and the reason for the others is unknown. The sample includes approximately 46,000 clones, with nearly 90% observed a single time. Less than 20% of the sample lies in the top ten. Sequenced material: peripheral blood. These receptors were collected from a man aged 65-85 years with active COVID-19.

CDR3 residues: CASSNRGSGANVLTF. The CDR3 coding sequence is TGTGCCAGCAGCAACAGGGGCTCTGGGGCCAACGTCCTGACTTTC. The V and J genes are TRBV6-5 and TRBJ2-6; 7 nucleotides match TRBD1. CDR1 MNHEY and CDR2 SVGAGI come from the germline V gene. V was pared by 6 bases and J by 0 bases, with 2 bases of the junction left unmatched. The CDR3 length is 15 residues.

The CDR3 nucleotides read TGTGCCAGCAGTTATACTAGCGGGGACAATGAGCAGTTCTTC. Encoded protein: CASSYTSGDNEQFF. V gene TRBV6-4 combines with J gene TRBJ2-1; 10 positions match TRBD2. CDR3 size: 14 residues. After removal of 5 bases from V and 5 bases from J, the junction contained 3 bases not matched to a gene. Looked up from germline, CDR1 is MRHNA and CDR2 is SNTAGT.

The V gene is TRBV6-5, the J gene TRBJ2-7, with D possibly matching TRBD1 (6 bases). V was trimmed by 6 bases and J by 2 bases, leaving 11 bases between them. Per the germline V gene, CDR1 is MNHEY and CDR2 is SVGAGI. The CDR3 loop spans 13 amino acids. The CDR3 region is CASSRDTTYEQYF. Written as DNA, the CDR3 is TGTGCCAGCAGCAGGGACACGACCTACGAGCAGTACTTC.